This is a list of T cell receptor beta chains from one sample in a study of early T cells in non-severe SARS-CoV-2 infection. MiXCR, run by TCRdb on the 5' RACE reads, gives a single entry per CDR3 protein. The table includes over 95,000 distinct CDR3 sequences, approximately 16% detected once. Sample: whole blood. These TCRs come from an adult who was a healthcare worker with PCR-confirmed SARS-CoV-2 infection or an uninfected control (not recorded which). CDR3s include the opening cysteine and the closing phenylalanine or tryptophan. D genes are given only for firm matches. Clone size is not always given. Where it is, it says once, few, many or a class for expanded clones.

V gene	J gene	clone size	D gene	CDR3 protein	CDR3 DNA
TRBV19	TRBJ1-5	few	TRBD1	CASSLYRTGLYSNQPQHF	TGTGCCAGTAGTCTCTACCGGACAGGCTTATATAGCAATCAGCCCCAGCATTTT
TRBV7-2	TRBJ1-2	NA	NA	CASSLEMGLHGYTF	TGTGCCAGCAGCTTAGAAATGGGTCTGCATGGCTACACCTTC
TRBV11-2	TRBJ2-3	NA	NA	CASSSPGPQAADTQYF	TGTGCCAGCAGCTCGCCGGGACCCCAGGCGGCAGATACGCAGTATTTT
TRBV27	TRBJ1-1	NA	NA	CASSLKPGTLVGEAFF	TGTGCCAGCAGTTTAAAACCAGGGACGTTAGTTGGTGAAGCTTTCTTT
TRBV12-3/TRBV12-4	TRBJ2-2	NA	NA	CASSLGGLTARTGELFF	TGTGCCAGCAGTTTAGGTGGGCTGACCGCTCGGACCGGGGAGCTGTTTTTT
TRBV20-1	TRBJ2-7	NA	NA	CSARADHYEQYF	TGCAGTGCTAGGGCGGATCATTACGAGCAGTACTTC
TRBV2	TRBJ2-1	few	NA	CASRGPNTDNEQFF	TGTGCCAGCAGGGGGCCCAACACCGACAATGAGCAGTTCTTC
TRBV18	TRBJ1-5	NA	TRBD1	CASSPPSGQGGYQPQHF	TGTGCCAGCTCACCACCGAGTGGACAGGGAGGGTACCAGCCCCAGCATTTT
TRBV23-1	TRBJ2-2	few	TRBD1	CASSQGRQGGRELFF	TGCGCCAGCAGTCAGGGAAGACAGGGCGGCAGGGAGCTGTTTTTT
TRBV7-2	TRBJ1-2	few	NA	CASSLIAGSNYGYTF	TGTGCCAGCAGCTTAATCGCAGGATCCAACTATGGCTACACCTTC
TRBV9	TRBJ2-3	NA	TRBD2	CASSGGLDSSTDTQYF	TGTGCCAGCAGCGGAGGACTAGACTCCAGCACAGATACGCAGTATTTT
TRBV28	TRBJ2-1	NA	NA	CASSPYWNEQFF	TGTGCCAGCAGTCCGTACTGGAATGAGCAGTTCTTC
TRBV20-1	TRBJ1-5	few	TRBD1	CSAKGQGEGGNQPQHF	TGCAGTGCTAAGGGACAGGGGGAAGGTGGCAATCAGCCCCAGCATTTT
TRBV2	TRBJ1-1	few	NA	CASGQEGRSTEAFF	TGTGCCAGCGGGCAGGAGGGTCGTAGCACTGAAGCTTTCTTT
TRBV18	TRBJ2-3	many	NA	CASSESSGVTDTQYF	TGTGCCAGCTCCGAAAGCTCAGGGGTCACAGATACGCAGTATTTT
TRBV10-1	TRBJ2-1	NA	TRBD2	CASSRVGTSGGGRNEQFF	TGCGCCAGCAGCCGCGTCGGGACTAGCGGGGGCGGCCGAAATGAGCAGTTCTTC
TRBV7-9	TRBJ1-2	NA	TRBD1	CASSPSGGGHGDGYTF	TGTGCCAGCAGCCCCTCAGGGGGGGGGCACGGGGATGGCTACACCTTC
TRBV10-1	TRBJ2-7	NA	NA	CASSDEMALYF	TGCGCCAGCAGTGATGAAATGGCCCTGTACTTC
TRBV7-9	TRBJ2-2	NA	TRBD1	CASSPLTGQGANTGELFF	TGTGCCAGCAGCCCACTGACCGGGCAGGGGGCGAACACCGGGGAGCTGTTTTTT
TRBV6-2/TRBV6-3	TRBJ1-6	NA	NA	CASSFDRDSPLHF	TGTGCCAGCAGTTTCGACCGAGATTCACCCCTCCACTTT
TRBV12-3/TRBV12-4	TRBJ2-1	many	NA	CASSLGRSEQFF	TGTGCCAGCAGTTTAGGGCGGTCTGAGCAGTTCTTC
TRBV12-3/TRBV12-4	TRBJ2-7	NA	NA	CASSLLQGQDEQYF	TGTGCCAGCAGTCTGCTCCAGGGCCAGGACGAGCAGTACTTC
TRBV6-1	TRBJ2-3	NA	NA	CASSEGQLSTDTQYF	TGTGCCAGCAGTGAAGGACAGCTTAGCACAGATACGCAGTATTTT
TRBV7-2	TRBJ2-4	once	TRBD1	CASTMDRIAKNIQYF	TGTGCCAGCACCATGGACAGGATAGCCAAAAACATTCAGTACTTC
TRBV12-5	TRBJ2-3	NA	NA	CASGLPNIGDTQYF	TGTGCTAGTGGTTTGCCCAACATCGGAGATACGCAGTATTTT
TRBV6-6	TRBJ1-4	medium-sized	TRBD1	CASSPGQSNEKLFF	TGTGCCAGCAGCCCGGGACAGTCTAATGAAAAACTGTTTTTT
TRBV6-2/TRBV6-3	TRBJ2-7	NA	NA	CASSYTPGTGPYEQYF	TGTGCCAGCAGTTACACCCCGGGAACGGGACCCTACGAGCAGTACTTC
TRBV6-2/TRBV6-3	TRBJ2-7	few	NA	CASSPAWHEQYF	TGTGCCAGCAGCCCCGCGTGGCACGAGCAGTACTTC
TRBV18	TRBJ2-1	few	NA	CASSLDTFYNEQFF	TGTGCCAGCTCTCTCGACACATTCTACAATGAGCAGTTCTTC
TRBV6-6	TRBJ1-6	few	NA	CASRRDQGNSPLHF	TGTGCCAGCAGGAGGGATCAGGGAAATTCACCCCTCCACTTT
TRBV25-1	TRBJ2-7	few	NA	CASSALYEQYF	TGTGCCAGCAGTGCCCTCTACGAGCAGTACTTC
TRBV7-2	TRBJ1-1	NA	NA	CASSFDALRGNTEAFF	TGTGCCAGCAGTTTCGACGCGCTTAGGGGGAACACTGAAGCTTTCTTT
TRBV25-1	TRBJ2-3	few	NA	CASSESGTFDDTQYF	TGTGCCAGCAGTGAGAGCGGAACATTTGATGATACGCAGTATTTT
TRBV10-3	TRBJ2-7	NA	NA	CAISEVGLHEQCF	TGTGCCATCAGTGAGGTGGGGTTGCACGAGCAGTGCTTC
TRBV6-1	TRBJ1-6	NA	TRBD1	CASSAGQGSYSYNSPLHF	TGTGCCAGCAGTGCCGGACAGGGGTCGTACTCCTATAATTCACCCCTCCACTTT
TRBV3-2	TRBJ2-4	NA	NA	CASSQLPHLGQASTKNIQYF	TGTGCCAGCAGCCAACTTCCCCACCTTGGACAGGCAAGCACCAAAAACATTCAGTACTTC
TRBV20-1	TRBJ2-3	few	NA	CSASLAATDTQYF	TGCAGTGCTAGCTTGGCGGCCACGGATACGCAGTATTTT
TRBV3-1	TRBJ2-1	NA	NA	CASSQETYNEQFF	TGTGCCAGCAGCCAAGAAACTTACAATGAGCAGTTCTTC
TRBV7-2	TRBJ1-2	few	NA	CASSLDPSYGYTF	TGTGCCAGCAGCTTAGATCCTTCCTATGGCTACACCTTC
TRBV12-3/TRBV12-4	TRBJ2-2	NA	NA	CASSLPESSGELFF	TGTGCCAGCAGTTTACCCGAATCATCCGGGGAGCTGTTTTTT
TRBV20-1	TRBJ2-7	NA	NA	CSATAHYEQYF	TGCAGTGCTACCGCCCACTACGAGCAGTACTTC
TRBV14	TRBJ1-4	NA	NA	CASSPRTYEKLFF	TGTGCCAGCAGCCCTCGGACGTATGAAAAACTGTTTTTT
TRBV7-6	TRBJ2-1	NA	TRBD2	CASSPRLAGGSGDEQFF	TGTGCCAGCAGCCCCCGACTAGCGGGAGGCTCAGGAGATGAGCAGTTCTTC
TRBV6-2/TRBV6-3	TRBJ2-7	many	NA	CASSRRLGRLEQYF	TGTGCCAGCAGTCGCCGACTAGGGAGGCTCGAGCAGTACTTC
TRBV7-8	TRBJ1-6	few	NA	CASSLGGTLNSPLHF	TGTGCCAGCAGCTTGGGGGGCACCTTAAATTCACCCCTCCACTTT
TRBV5-6	TRBJ2-1	many	TRBD2	CASTPAWLAGLNEQFF	TGTGCCAGCACCCCCGCATGGCTAGCGGGCCTCAATGAGCAGTTCTTC
TRBV7-9	TRBJ2-5	many	NA	CASSPPASLETQYF	TGTGCCAGCAGCCCCCCGGCTAGCTTGGAGACCCAGTACTTC
TRBV24-1	TRBJ2-1	few	NA	CATSAGGGSYNEQFF	TGTGCCACCAGTGCAGGGGGAGGCTCCTACAATGAGCAGTTCTTC
TRBV3-1	TRBJ1-1	NA	NA	CASSRNRVGGSEAFF	TGTGCCAGCAGCCGCAACCGGGTCGGGGGGAGTGAAGCTTTCTTT